This T cell receptor (beta chain) derives from a study of Ad26.COV2.S vaccination and SARS-CoV-2 variants. For the study at large: Each vaccinee took Ad26.COV2.S intramuscularly, once or twice 56 days apart. Overall study findings and caveats: There was a possibility that the TCR breadth and depth analyses underestimated total T cell responses.

The V gene lost 0 bases and the J gene lost 2 bases, with 11 bases spanning the gap. Looked up from germline, CDR1 is SGHNT and CDR2 is YYREEE (reference sequence). This CDR3 region has 15 residues. The treatment was: 15 to 20 received Ad26.COV2.S at low or high dose, single or two shots; about 5 received placebo; per-sample allocation not given. At day 63 after the first vaccine or placebo injection, samples were drawn. With regard to this clone: Its specificity is unknown.

The assay was immunoSEQ multiplex PCR, and TCRdb's table has in-frame clones only and misses some. Counted here are some 320,000 clones, roughly 84% occurring once; the ten biggest clones make up 1.5% to 2%. The TCR sequence derives from a person aged 18-60 years who received the Ad26.COV2.S COVID-19 vaccine or a placebo. V usage is TRBV5-4 and J usage is TRBJ1-2; D gene ambiguous. The sequencing here drew on peripheral blood, taken in a trial of Ad26.COV2.S vaccine versus placebo. CDR3 nucleotides: TGTGCCAGCAGCTTGGCGGCGGGGAACAACTATGGCTACACCTTC. Residues: CASSLAAGNNYGYTF.